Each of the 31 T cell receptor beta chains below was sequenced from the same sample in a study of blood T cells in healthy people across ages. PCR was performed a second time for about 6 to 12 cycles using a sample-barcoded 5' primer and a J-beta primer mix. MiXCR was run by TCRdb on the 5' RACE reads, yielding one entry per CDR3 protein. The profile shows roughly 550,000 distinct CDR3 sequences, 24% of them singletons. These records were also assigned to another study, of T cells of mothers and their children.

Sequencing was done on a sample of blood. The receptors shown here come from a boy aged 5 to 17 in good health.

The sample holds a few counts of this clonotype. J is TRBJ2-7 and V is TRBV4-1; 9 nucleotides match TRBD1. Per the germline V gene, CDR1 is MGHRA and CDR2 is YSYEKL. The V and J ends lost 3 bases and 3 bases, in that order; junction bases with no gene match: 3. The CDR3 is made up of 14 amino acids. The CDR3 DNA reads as TGCGCCAGCAGCCATGGGACAGGGTACTACGAGCAGTACTTC. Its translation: CASSHGTGYYEQYF.

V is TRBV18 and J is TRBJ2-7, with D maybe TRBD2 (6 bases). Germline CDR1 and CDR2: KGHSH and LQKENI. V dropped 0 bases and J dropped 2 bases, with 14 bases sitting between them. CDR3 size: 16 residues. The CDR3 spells CASSPPWRVFPYEQYF. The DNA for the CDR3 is TGTGCCAGCTCACCACCGTGGAGGGTATTTCCCTACGAGCAGTACTTC.

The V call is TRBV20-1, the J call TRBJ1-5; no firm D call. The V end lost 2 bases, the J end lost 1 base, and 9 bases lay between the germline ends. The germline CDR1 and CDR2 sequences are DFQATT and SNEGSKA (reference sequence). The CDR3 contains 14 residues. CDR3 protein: CSARPTRSNQPQHF. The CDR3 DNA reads TGCAGTGCTAGACCGACAAGGAGCAATCAGCCCCAGCATTTT.

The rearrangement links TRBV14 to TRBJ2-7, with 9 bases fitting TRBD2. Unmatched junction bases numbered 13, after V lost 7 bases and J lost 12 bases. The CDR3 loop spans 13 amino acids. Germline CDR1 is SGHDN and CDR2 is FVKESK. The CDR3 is CASNLLPGLATYF. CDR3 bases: TGTGCCAGCAACCTCCTCCCGGGACTAGCTACGTACTTC. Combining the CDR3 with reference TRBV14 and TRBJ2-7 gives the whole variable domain EAGVTQFPSHSVIEKGQTVTLRCDPISGHDNLYWYRRVMGKEIKFLLHFVKESKQDESGMPNNRFLAERTGGTYSTLKVQPAELEDSGVYFCASNLLPGLATYFGPGTRLTVT.

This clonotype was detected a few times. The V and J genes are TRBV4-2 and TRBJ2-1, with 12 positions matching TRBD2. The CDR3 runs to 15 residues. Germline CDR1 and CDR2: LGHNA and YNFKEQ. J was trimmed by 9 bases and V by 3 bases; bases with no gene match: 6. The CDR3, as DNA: TGTGCCAGCAGCCACGGACTAGCGGGATTGGTTGAGCAGTTCTTC. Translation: CASSHGLAGLVEQFF.

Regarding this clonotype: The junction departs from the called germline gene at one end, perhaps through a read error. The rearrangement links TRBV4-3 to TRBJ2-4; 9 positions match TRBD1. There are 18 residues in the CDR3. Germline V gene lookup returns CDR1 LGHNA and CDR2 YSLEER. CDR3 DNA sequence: TGCGCCAGCAGCCAAGATCCATTTGGGGGACAGGGTAAAAACATTCTGTACTTC. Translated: CASSQDPFGGQGKNILYF.

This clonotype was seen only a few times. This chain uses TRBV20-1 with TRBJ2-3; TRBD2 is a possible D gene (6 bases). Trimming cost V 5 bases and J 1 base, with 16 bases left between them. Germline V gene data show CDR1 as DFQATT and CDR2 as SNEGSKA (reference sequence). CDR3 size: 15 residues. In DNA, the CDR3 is TGCAGTGCTCATAAGGAGGACTATGGCACAGATACGCAGTATTTT. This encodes CSAHKEDYGTDTQYF.

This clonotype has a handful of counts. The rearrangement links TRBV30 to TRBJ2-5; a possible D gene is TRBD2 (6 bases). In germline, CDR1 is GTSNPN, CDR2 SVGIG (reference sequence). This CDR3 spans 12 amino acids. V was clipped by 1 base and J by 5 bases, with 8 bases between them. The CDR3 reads CAWSGTMETQYF. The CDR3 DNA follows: TGTGCCTGGAGTGGGACTATGGAGACCCAGTACTTC.

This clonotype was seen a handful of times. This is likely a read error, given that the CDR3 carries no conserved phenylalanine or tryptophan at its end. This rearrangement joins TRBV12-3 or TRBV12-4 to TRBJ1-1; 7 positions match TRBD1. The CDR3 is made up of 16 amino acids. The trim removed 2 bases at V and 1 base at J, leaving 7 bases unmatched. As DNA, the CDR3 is TGTGCCAGCAGTTTATACAGGGGCGGACCGAACACTGAAGCTTTCCTT. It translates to CASSLYRGGPNTEAFL.

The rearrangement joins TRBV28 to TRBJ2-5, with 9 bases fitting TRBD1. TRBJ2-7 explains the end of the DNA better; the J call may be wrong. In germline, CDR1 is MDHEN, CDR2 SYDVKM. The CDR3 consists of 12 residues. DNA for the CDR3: TGTGCCAAGCAAGGGACAGGGACCGAGCAGTACTTC. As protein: CAKQGTGTEQYF.

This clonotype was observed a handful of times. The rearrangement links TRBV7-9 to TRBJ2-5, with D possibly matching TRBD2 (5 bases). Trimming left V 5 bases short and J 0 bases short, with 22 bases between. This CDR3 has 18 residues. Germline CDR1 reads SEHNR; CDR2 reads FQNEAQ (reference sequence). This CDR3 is CASSIDLRAVGYQETQYF. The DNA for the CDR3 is TGTGCCAGCAGCATAGACCTAAGAGCGGTGGGGTACCAAGAGACCCAGTACTTC.

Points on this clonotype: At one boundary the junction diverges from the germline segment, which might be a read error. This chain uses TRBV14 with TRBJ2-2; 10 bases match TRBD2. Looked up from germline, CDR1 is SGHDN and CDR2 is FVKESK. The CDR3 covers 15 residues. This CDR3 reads CASSQAGGLTGELFF. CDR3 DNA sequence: TGTGCCAGCAGTCAAGCGGGAGGGCTGACCGGGGAGCTGTTTTTT.

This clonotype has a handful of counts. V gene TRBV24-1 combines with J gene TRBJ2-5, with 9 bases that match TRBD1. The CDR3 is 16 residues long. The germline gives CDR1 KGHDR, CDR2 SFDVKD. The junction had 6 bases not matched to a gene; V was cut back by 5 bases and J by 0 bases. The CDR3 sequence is CATSAAGQGYQETQYF. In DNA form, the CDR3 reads TGTGCCACCAGTGCCGCCGGACAGGGGTACCAAGAGACCCAGTACTTC.

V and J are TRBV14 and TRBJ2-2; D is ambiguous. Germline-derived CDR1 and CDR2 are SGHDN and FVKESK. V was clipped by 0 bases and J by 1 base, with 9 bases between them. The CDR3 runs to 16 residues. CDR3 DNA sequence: TGTGCCAGCAGCCAAGAGGGCCAGGTGAACACCGGGGAGCTGTTTTTT. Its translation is CASSQEGQVNTGELFF.

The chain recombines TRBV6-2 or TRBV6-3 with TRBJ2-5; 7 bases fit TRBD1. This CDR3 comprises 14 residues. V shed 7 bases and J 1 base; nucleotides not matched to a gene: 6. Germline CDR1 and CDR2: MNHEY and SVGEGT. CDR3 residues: CASIRDRLQETQYF. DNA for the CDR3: TGTGCCAGCATTCGGGACAGACTCCAAGAGACCCAGTACTTC.

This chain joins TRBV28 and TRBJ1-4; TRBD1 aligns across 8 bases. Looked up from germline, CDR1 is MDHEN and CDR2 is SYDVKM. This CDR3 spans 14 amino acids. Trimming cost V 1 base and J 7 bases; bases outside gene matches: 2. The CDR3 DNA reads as TGTGCCAGCAGTTTATACAGGGGGTCTGAAAAACTGTTTTTT. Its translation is CASSLYRGSEKLFF.

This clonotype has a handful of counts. The CDR3 coding sequence is TGCAGCGTTGAAGGAGGGGGCGCGGAGACCCAGTACTTC. Translation: CSVEGGGAETQYF. V is TRBV29-1 and J is TRBJ2-5; the match to TRBD1 covers 7 bases. The germline CDR1 and CDR2 sequences are SQVTM and ANQGSEA. The CDR3 length is 13 residues. J was trimmed by 5 bases and V by 1 base; bases with no gene match: 4.

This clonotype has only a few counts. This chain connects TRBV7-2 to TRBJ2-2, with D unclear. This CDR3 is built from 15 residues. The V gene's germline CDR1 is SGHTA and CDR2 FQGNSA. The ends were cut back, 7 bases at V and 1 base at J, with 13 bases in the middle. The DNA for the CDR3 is TGTGCCAGCACCAACCCCAACAGGAACACCGGGGAGCTGTTTTTT. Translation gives CASTNPNRNTGELFF.

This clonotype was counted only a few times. CDR3 sequence reads: CASSYSGGTKNIQYF. The CDR3 DNA reads TGTGCCAGCAGCTACTCAGGGGGAACCAAAAACATTCAGTACTTC. The chain links TRBV7-2 to TRBJ2-4; 7 nucleotides match TRBD1. With 4 bases clipped from V and 2 bases from J, the junction kept 5 bases outside the gene matches. The CDR3 spans 15 residues. CDR1 and CDR2 (germline): SGHTA, FQGNSA.

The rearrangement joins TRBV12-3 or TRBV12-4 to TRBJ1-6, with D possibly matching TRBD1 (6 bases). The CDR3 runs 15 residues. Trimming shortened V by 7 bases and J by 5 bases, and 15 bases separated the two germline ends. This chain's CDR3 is CASNTGDTNNSPLHF. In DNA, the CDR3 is TGTGCCAGCAACACCGGGGACACTAATAATTCACCCCTCCACTTT.

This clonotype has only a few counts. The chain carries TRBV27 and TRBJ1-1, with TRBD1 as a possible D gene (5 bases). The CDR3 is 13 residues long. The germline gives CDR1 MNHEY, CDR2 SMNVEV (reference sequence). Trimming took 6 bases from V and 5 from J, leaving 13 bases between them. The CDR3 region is CASSFQAGTEAFF. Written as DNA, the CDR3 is TGTGCCAGCAGCTTCCAAGCAGGGACTGAAGCTTTCTTT.

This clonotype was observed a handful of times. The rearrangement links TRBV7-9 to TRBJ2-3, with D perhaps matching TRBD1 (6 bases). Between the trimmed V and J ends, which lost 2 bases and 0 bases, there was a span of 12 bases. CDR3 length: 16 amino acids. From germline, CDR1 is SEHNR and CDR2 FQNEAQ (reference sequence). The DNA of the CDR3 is TGTGCCAGCAGCTTATGGGGACACCTGAGCACAGATACGCAGTATTTT. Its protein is CASSLWGHLSTDTQYF.

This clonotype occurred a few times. CDR3 amino acids: CSVRTGSEGSPLHF. As DNA, the CDR3 is TGCAGCGTTCGGACAGGGTCGGAGGGTTCACCCCTCCACTTT. V is TRBV29-1 and J is TRBJ1-6; 8 nucleotides line up with TRBD1. Germline V gene lookup returns CDR1 SQVTM and CDR2 ANQGSEA. This CDR3 comprises 14 residues. Trimming removed 5 bases from V and 9 bases from J; junction bases left unmatched: 9.

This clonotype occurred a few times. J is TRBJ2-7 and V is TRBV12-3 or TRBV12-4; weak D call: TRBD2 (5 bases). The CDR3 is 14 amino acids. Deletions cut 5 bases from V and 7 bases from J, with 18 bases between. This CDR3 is CASSAPFFGDEQYF. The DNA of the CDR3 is TGTGCCAGCAGTGCACCCTTTTTCGGGGATGAGCAGTACTTC.

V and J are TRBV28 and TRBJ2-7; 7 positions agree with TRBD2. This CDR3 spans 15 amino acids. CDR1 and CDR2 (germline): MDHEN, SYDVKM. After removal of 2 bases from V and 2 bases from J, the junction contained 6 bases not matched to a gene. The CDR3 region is CASSLHQGGTYEQYF. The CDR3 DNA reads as TGTGCCAGCAGTTTACATCAGGGAGGGACCTACGAGCAGTACTTC.

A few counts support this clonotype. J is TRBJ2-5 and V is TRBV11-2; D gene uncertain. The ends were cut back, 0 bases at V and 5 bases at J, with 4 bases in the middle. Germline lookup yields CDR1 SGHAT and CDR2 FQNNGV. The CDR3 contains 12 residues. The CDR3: CASSLDVETQYF. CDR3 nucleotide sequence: TGTGCCAGCAGCTTAGATGTGGAGACCCAGTACTTC. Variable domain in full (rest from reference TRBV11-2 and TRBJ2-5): EAGVAQSPRYKIIEKRQSVAFWCNPISGHATLYWYQQILGQGPKLLIQFQNNGVVDDSQLPKDRFSAERLKGVDSTLKIQPAKLEDSAVYLCASSLDVETQYFGPGTRLLVL.

The CDR3 here is CASSDRGGPETQYF. The CDR3, as DNA: TGTGCCAGCAGTGATCGGGGGGGCCCAGAGACCCAGTACTTC. V gene TRBV7-2 combines with J gene TRBJ2-5; 8 nucleotides agree with TRBD2. Germline-derived CDR1 and CDR2 are SGHTA and FQGNSA. V gave up 6 bases and J gave up 4 bases; unmatched junction bases: 7. The CDR3 covers 14 residues.

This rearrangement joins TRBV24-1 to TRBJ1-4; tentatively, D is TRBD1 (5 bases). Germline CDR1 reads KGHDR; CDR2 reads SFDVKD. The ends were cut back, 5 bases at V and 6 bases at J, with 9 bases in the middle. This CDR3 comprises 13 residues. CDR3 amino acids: CATSVAGHEKLFF. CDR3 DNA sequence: TGTGCCACCAGTGTCGCGGGACATGAAAAACTGTTTTTT.

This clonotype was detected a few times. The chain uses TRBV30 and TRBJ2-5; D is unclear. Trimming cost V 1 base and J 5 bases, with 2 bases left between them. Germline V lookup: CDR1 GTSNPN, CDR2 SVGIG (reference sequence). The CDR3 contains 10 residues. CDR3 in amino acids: CAWSGETQYF. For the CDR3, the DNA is TGTGCCTGGAGTGGTGAGACCCAGTACTTC.

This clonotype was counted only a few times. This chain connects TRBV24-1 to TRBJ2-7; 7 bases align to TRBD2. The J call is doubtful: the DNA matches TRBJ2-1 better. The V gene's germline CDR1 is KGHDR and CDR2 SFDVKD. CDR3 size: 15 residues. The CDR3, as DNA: TGTGCCACCAGTGATTTCTCAGGGAGGGTCAATGAGCAGTTCTTC. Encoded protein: CATSDFSGRVNEQFF.

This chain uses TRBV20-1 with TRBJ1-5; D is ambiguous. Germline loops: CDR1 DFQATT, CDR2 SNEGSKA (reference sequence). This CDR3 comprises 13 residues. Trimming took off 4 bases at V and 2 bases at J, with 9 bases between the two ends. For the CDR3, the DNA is TGCAGTGCTAATTACGGTGGCAATCAGCCCCAGCATTTT. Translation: CSANYGGNQPQHF.